This T cell receptor (beta chain) was recovered during a study of siplizumab effects on memory and regulatory T cells. The CDR3 has 12 amino acids. Germline loops: CDR1 LNHDA, CDR2 SQIVND (reference sequence). V lost 5 bases and J lost 10, with 13 bases in between. Method: immunoSEQ multiplex PCR; TCRdb's copy keeps in-frame clones and lacks some. This table holds some 87,000 clones, 85% to 90% found once. V and J are TRBV19 and TRBJ2-3, with a possible D match to TRBD1 (6 bases). Sequences were obtained from CD4+ T cells sorted from blood. This receptor was obtained from a human donor in good health. The CDR3 coding sequence is TGTGCCAGTAGTCAAACAGGGTTCGCGCAGTATTTT. Protein sequence: CASSQTGFAQYF.